These T cell receptor beta chains were read from a single sample in a study of shared clonotypes between healthy human individuals. Method: immunoSEQ multiplex PCR; TCRdb's copy keeps in-frame clones and lacks some. The profile shows about 530,000 clones, 96% of them singletons. The sequenced sample consisted of naive CD4+ T cells sorted from blood. These receptors were collected from a woman aged 25-40 years in good health. Both conserved end residues are part of each CDR3. Fields, in order: J gene, D gene, clone size, V gene, CDR3 protein, CDR3 DNA. A D gene is named only where the DNA matches it firmly. Size tells how often a clone was seen (once, few, many) or the class of an expanded clone, and some rows leave it out.

>TRBJ2-6|-|-|TRBV6-5
CASSRSGANVLTF
TGTGCCAGCAGCCGCTCTGGGGCCAACGTCCTGACTTTC
>TRBJ1-1|-|-|TRBV6-6
CASSYGGFTEAFF
TGTGCCAGCAGTTACGGGGGCTTCACTGAAGCTTTCTTT
>TRBJ2-1|-|-|TRBV19
CASGVSGGYNEQFF
TGTGCCAGTGGAGTTAGCGGAGGATACAATGAGCAGTTCTTC
>TRBJ1-2|-|-|TRBV28
CASSEGHLGNTF
TGTGCCAGCAGTGAGGGACATTTGGGAAACACCTTC
>TRBJ1-5|-|-|TRBV6-6
CASSPSRQINQPQHF
TGTGCCAGCAGTCCATCGCGACAGATCAATCAGCCCCAGCATTTT
>TRBJ2-2|TRBD1|-|TRBV19
CASSLRDRNTGELFF
TGTGCCAGTAGTCTCCGGGACAGGAACACCGGGGAGCTGTTTTTT
>TRBJ2-5|TRBD2|-|TRBV18
CASSSVSGGTQETQYF
TGTGCCAGCTCCTCGGTTTCGGGAGGGACTCAAGAGACCCAGTACTTC
>TRBJ1-1|-|-|TRBV4-1
CASSQSLVSDTEAFF
TGCGCCAGCAGCCAAAGCTTGGTCAGTGACACTGAAGCTTTCTTT
>TRBJ1-1|-|-|TRBV7-9
CASSYGAPEAFF
TGTGCCAGCAGCTATGGGGCCCCTGAAGCTTTCTTT
>TRBJ2-7|-|-|TRBV6-1
CASSQGRLGYEQYF
TGTGCCAGCTCCCAAGGCAGATTGGGCTACGAGCAGTACTTC
>TRBJ2-3|TRBD2|once|TRBV5-4
CASSQLAGGPDTQYF
TGTGCCAGCAGCCAACTAGCGGGAGGGCCAGATACGCAGTATTTT
>TRBJ2-5|-|-|TRBV28
CASSFSGMETQYF
TGTGCCAGCAGTTTCAGTGGGATGGAGACCCAGTACTTC
>TRBJ1-1|-|-|TRBV19
CASSIHRRTNTEAFF
TGTGCCAGTAGTATCCACCGACGGACGAACACTGAAGCTTTCTTT
>TRBJ2-2|-|-|TRBV11-2
CASSLAVANGELFF
TGTGCCAGCAGCTTAGCCGTGGCGAACGGGGAGCTGTTTTTT
>TRBJ2-3|TRBD2|-|TRBV30
CAWSPLAGGVRTDTQYF
TGTGCCTGGAGTCCCCTAGCGGGAGGAGTAAGAACAGATACGCAGTATTTT
>TRBJ2-1|-|-|TRBV28
CASILGRGGHNEQFF
-
>TRBJ1-4|-|-|TRBV4-1
CASSLAGGYATNEKLFF
TGCGCCAGCAGCCTCGCCGGTGGGTATGCAACTAATGAAAAACTGTTTTTT